The 27 T cell receptor beta chains listed next were all sequenced from one sample in a study of cytomegalovirus exposure and HLA in healthy donors. PCR used 60 Vbeta primers and 13 Jbeta primers. This table comes from immunoSEQ multiplex PCR, and its TCRdb copy is limited to in-frame clones, with some not included. The sample includes some 200,000 clones, 84% seen only once; the top ten take about 2.4%. Material: PBMCs. The receptors come from a woman in her forties or fifties in good health and CMV-seropositive.

This clone is a singleton in its sample. V usage is TRBV9 and J usage is TRBJ2-5; TRBD1 is a possible D gene (6 bases). Trimming stripped 3 bases from V and 2 bases from J, with 11 bases between. This CDR3 comprises 14 residues. Germline V CDR1 and CDR2: SGDLS, YYNGEE. The CDR3 protein is CASSAGTLQETQYF. The DNA of the CDR3 is TGTGCCAGCAGCGCCGGGACATTACAAGAGACCCAGTACTTC. Filled out from reference TRBV9 and TRBJ2-5, the complete variable domain reads DSGVTQTPKHLITATGQRVTLRCSPRSGDLSVYWYQQSLDQGLQFLIQYYNGEERAKGNILERFSAQQFPDLHSELNLSSLELGDSALYFCASSAGTLQETQYFGPGTRLLVL.

The V call is TRBV7-2, the J call TRBJ1-2; 7 bases agree with TRBD1. The CDR3 spans 16 residues. Germline V gene lookup returns CDR1 SGHTA and CDR2 FQGNSA. V shed 5 bases, J shed 3 bases, and the junction held 12 bases outside the gene matches. For the CDR3, the DNA is TGTGCCAGCAGCCAGAGGGAGGACAGGAGGCACTATGGCTACACCTTC. Protein product: CASSQREDRRHYGYTF.

The chain combines TRBV6-5 with TRBJ1-2; no clear D. The CDR3 extends over 12 amino acids. Germline V lookup: CDR1 MNHEY, CDR2 SVGAGI. The germline V and J ends were trimmed by 6 bases and 11 bases, with 16 bases remaining between them. For the CDR3, the DNA is TGTGCCAGCAGCCAATACCCGGGATATTACACCTTC. Translation gives CASSQYPGYYTF.

This clone has just one count. J is TRBJ2-2 and V is TRBV7-6; D is perhaps TRBD1 (7 bases). Per the germline V gene, CDR1 is SGHVS and CDR2 is FNYEAQ. The CDR3 has 16 residues. Deletions cut 5 bases from V and 8 bases from J, with 21 bases between. The CDR3 sequence: CASSNVDRRGSGELFF. Here the CDR3 DNA reads TGTGCCAGCAGCAACGTGGACAGGAGGGGGTCGGGGGAGCTGTTTTTT.

The J gene is TRBJ1-1, the V gene TRBV5-6; 8 bases fit TRBD1. Losses at the gene ends were 3 bases for V and 5 bases for J; bases not matched to a gene: 12. CDR1 SGHDT and CDR2 YYEEEE come from the germline V gene. This CDR3 spans 16 amino acids. The CDR3 sequence: CASSSSTGAVWTEAFF. DNA for the CDR3: TGTGCCAGCAGCTCTTCGACAGGGGCGGTCTGGACTGAAGCTTTCTTT.

The chain employs TRBV7-6 and TRBJ1-5; 7 bases match TRBD1. The germline gives CDR1 SGHVS, CDR2 FNYEAQ. This CDR3 contains 14 residues. After removal of 4 bases from V and 4 bases from J, the junction contained 4 bases not matched to a gene. CDR3 protein: CASSSGQPNQPQHF. CDR3 nucleotide sequence: TGTGCCAGCAGCTCGGGACAGCCGAATCAGCCCCAGCATTTT.

The V gene is TRBV5-6, the J gene TRBJ1-5, with TRBD1 matching over 12 bases. CDR1 and CDR2 from the germline V gene are SGHDT and YYEEEE. V trimming: 4 bases; J trimming: 1 base; junction bases outside the gene matches: 6. The CDR3 length is 17 residues. CDR3 bases: TGTGCCAGCAGCCTGGGGACAGGGGGCGGAAGCAATCAGCCCCAGCATTTT. This gives the protein CASSLGTGGGSNQPQHF.

This chain connects TRBV7-2 to TRBJ2-2, with D perhaps TRBD1 (6 bases). Germline lookup yields CDR1 SGHTA and CDR2 FQGNSA. The CDR3 is made up of 14 amino acids. The germline V and J ends were trimmed by 3 bases and 2 bases, with 7 bases remaining between them. CDR3 in DNA: TGTGCCAGCAGCTTGGACAGAAACACCGGGGAGCTGTTTTTT. Translating it yields CASSLDRNTGELFF.

The chain employs TRBV5-5 and TRBJ2-1; D ambiguous. Germline V lookup: CDR1 SGHKS, CDR2 YYEKEE (reference sequence). This CDR3 has 13 amino acids. V lost 0 bases and J lost 10, with 11 bases in between. The DNA of the CDR3 is TGTGCCAGCAGCTTGGACGTCAACGGGGAGCAGTTCTTC. It yields the protein CASSLDVNGEQFF.

The rearrangement links TRBV4-2 to TRBJ2-3; the match to TRBD2 covers 9 bases. V lost 3 bases, J lost 2 bases, and 3 bases stayed unmatched. The CDR3 is 15 residues long. From germline, CDR1 is LGHNA and CDR2 YNFKEQ. This CDR3 is CASSQGLADTDTQYF. Here the CDR3 DNA reads TGTGCCAGCAGCCAGGGACTAGCCGACACAGATACGCAGTATTTT.

This clone was picked up one time. This sequence joins TRBV5-4 and TRBJ2-2; the D is unclear. There are 15 residues in the CDR3. Germline CDR1 and CDR2: SGHNT and YYREEE (reference sequence). The V end was cut by 5 bases, the J end by 4 bases, with 15 bases between. In DNA form, the CDR3 reads TGTGCCAGCAGGCCGACCCCGACGGGCACCGGGGAGCTGTTTTTT. Amino acid sequence: CASRPTPTGTGELFF.

As to this clone: One end of the junction is discordant with germline, which a read error may explain. The chain has TRBV5-1 and TRBJ1-6; D perhaps matches TRBD1 (5 bases). Germline-derived CDR1 and CDR2 are SGHRS and YFSETQ. The CDR3 spans 13 residues. The CDR3 region is CASRPGRSSPLHF. In DNA, the CDR3 is TGTGCCAGCAGGCCAGGGAGGTCGTCACCCCTCCACTTT.

The chain recombines TRBV27 with TRBJ2-7; TRBD1 agrees at 7 bases. CDR1 is MNHEY, CDR2 SMNVEV, per germline (reference sequence). V trimming: 9 bases; J trimming: 2 bases; junction bases outside the gene matches: 4. This CDR3 region has 12 residues. DNA for the CDR3: TGTGCCAGGGGACAGCTAGCCTACGAGCAGTACTTC. Translation: CARGQLAYEQYF.

J is TRBJ2-1 and V is TRBV18, with D maybe TRBD1 (6 bases). Trimming shortened V by 2 bases and J by 6 bases, and 14 bases separated the two germline ends. The CDR3 totals 15 residues. Germline V CDR1 and CDR2: KGHSH, LQKENI. For the CDR3, the DNA is TGTGCCAGCTCACCAAGGACAGATCAATCCAATGAGCAGTTCTTC. It translates to CASSPRTDQSNEQFF.

The CDR3 here is CATSTGGSYNEQFF. The CDR3 DNA sequence: TGTGCCACCTCGACGGGGGGTTCCTACAATGAGCAGTTCTTC. The chain couples TRBV15 to TRBJ2-1, with 7 bases fitting TRBD2. The CDR3 has 14 amino acids. Germline V lookup: CDR1 LNHNV, CDR2 YYDKDF (reference sequence). The trim removed 8 bases at V and 1 base at J, leaving 5 bases unmatched.

The chain has TRBV6-6 and TRBJ2-7; no clear D. CDR1 is MNHNY, CDR2 SVGAGI, per germline (reference sequence). This CDR3 comprises 13 residues. Trimming removed 0 bases from V and 6 bases from J, with 9 bases in between. CDR3 DNA: TGTGCCAGCAGTTACTCAATAGTTGGCGAGCAGTACTTC. Its translation is CASSYSIVGEQYF.

The chain has TRBV6-5 and TRBJ1-2, with D hard to call. The CDR3 is made up of 13 amino acids. Trimming cost V 3 bases and J 2 bases, with 7 bases left between them. CDR1 MNHEY and CDR2 SVGAGI come from the germline V gene. CDR3 residues: CASSYGLNYGYTF. The DNA of the CDR3 is TGTGCCAGCAGTTATGGGCTAAACTATGGCTACACCTTC.

The rearrangement joins TRBV18 to TRBJ2-2; 8 bases agree with TRBD1. CDR3 length: 17 residues. In germline, CDR1 is KGHSH, CDR2 LQKENI. V gave up 2 bases and J gave up 6 bases; unmatched junction bases: 11. The CDR3 reads CASSPVVPGGASGELFF. The CDR3 nucleotides read TGTGCCAGCTCACCAGTTGTGCCAGGGGGCGCGTCCGGGGAGCTGTTTTTT.

The chain combines TRBV5-1 with TRBJ2-5; a weak D match, TRBD1 (6 bases). V shed 1 base and J shed 1 base, with 11 bases lying between them. The length of the CDR3 is 15 residues. The germline V gene has CDR1 SGHRS and CDR2 YFSETQ. The CDR3 nucleotides read TGCGCCAGCAGCTTGTGGACGACAGGCCAAGAGACCCAGTACTTC. This encodes CASSLWTTGQETQYF.

J is TRBJ1-4 and V is TRBV10-2; 8 bases line up with TRBD1. This CDR3 has 13 residues. J gave up 6 bases and V 7 bases, and 4 bases lay outside the gene matches. The germline CDR1 and CDR2 sequences are WSHSY and SAAADI. CDR3 loop: CASTGGNYEKLFF. The DNA of the CDR3 is TGCGCCAGCACAGGGGGCAATTATGAAAAACTGTTTTTT.

The chain links TRBV15 to TRBJ2-5; 10 bases map to TRBD1. The J call is doubtful: the DNA matches TRBJ2-7 better. The CDR3 spans 14 residues. CDR1 and CDR2 (germline): LNHNV, YYDKDF (reference sequence). The CDR3 protein is CATSGDRGNYEQYF. CDR3 coding DNA: TGTGCCACCAGCGGGGACAGGGGAAACTACGAGCAGTACTTC.

This chain joins TRBV30 and TRBJ2-7; TRBD2 aligns across 10 bases. Germline CDR1 GTSNPN, CDR2 SVGIG (reference sequence). This CDR3 contains 14 residues. V trimming: 3 bases; J trimming: 0 bases; junction bases outside the gene matches: 2. The CDR3 protein is CAWRLAGSSYEQYF. The CDR3 nucleotides are TGTGCCTGGAGACTAGCGGGGAGCTCCTACGAGCAGTACTTC.

This clone was detected only once. The chain uses TRBV12-5 and TRBJ1-4; D is undetermined. This CDR3 contains 15 residues. Looked up from germline, CDR1 is LGHNT and CDR2 is FRNRAP. With 9 bases removed from V and 0 bases from J, the gap between germline ends came to 14 bases. CDR3 bases: TGTGCTAGAGTCGCAGGCCGTGCAACTAATGAAAAACTGTTTTTT. It translates to CARVAGRATNEKLFF.

This clone has a single count. This chain uses TRBV27 with TRBJ2-7, with 8 bases aligning to TRBD1. The ends lost 5 bases at V and 6 bases at J; junction bases unmatched: 12. The CDR3 is 15 amino acids. In germline, CDR1 is MNHEY, CDR2 SMNVEV (reference sequence). In nucleotides, the CDR3 is TGTGCCAGCAGTATCACCGGGACAGGAATGTTCGAGCAGTACTTC. This encodes CASSITGTGMFEQYF.

This clone occurred once. The chain combines TRBV18 with TRBJ1-1, with D unresolved. CDR1 is KGHSH and CDR2 is LQKENI in the germline V gene. Deletions cut 10 bases from V and 0 bases from J, with 12 bases between. This CDR3 region has 13 residues. The CDR3 region is CATTSAVNTEAFF. Written as DNA, the CDR3 is TGTGCCACGACCTCGGCGGTGAACACTGAAGCTTTCTTT. The complete variable domain, with remaining parts taken from reference TRBV18 and TRBJ1-1, reads NAGVMQNPRHLVRRRGQEARLRCSPMKGHSHVYWYRQLPEEGLKFMVYLQKENIIDESGMPKERFSAEFPKEGPSILRIQQVVRGDSAAYFCATTSAVNTEAFFGQGTRLTVV.

In its sample, this clone was seen once. This chain joins TRBV13 and TRBJ2-7, with 8 positions matching TRBD2. Trimming cost V 5 bases and J 1 base; bases outside gene matches: 13. The CDR3 has 17 residues. Per germline, CDR1 PRHDT and CDR2 FYEKMQ (reference sequence). For the CDR3, the DNA is TGTGCCAGCAGCAAAAACTCAGGACTAGCCTTATCCTACGAGCAGTACTTC. It specifies CASSKNSGLALSYEQYF.

The chain combines TRBV16 with TRBJ2-5; 7 bases fit TRBD1. With 4 bases clipped from V and 2 bases from J, the junction kept 7 bases outside the gene matches. The CDR3 loop spans 15 amino acids. In germline, CDR1 is KGHSY, CDR2 FQNENV. In nucleotides, the CDR3 is TGTGCCAGCAGCCGACCCGGGACAGAACAAGAGACCCAGTACTTC. This sequence encodes CASSRPGTEQETQYF. The variable domain in full, completed from reference TRBV16 and TRBJ2-5, reads GEEVAQTPKHLVRGEGQKAKLYCAPIKGHSYVFWYQQVLKNEFKFLISFQNENVFDETGMPKERFSAKCLPNSPCSLEIQATKLEDSAVYFCASSRPGTEQETQYFGPGTRLLVL.